This T cell receptor beta chain originates from a study of beta chain features in type 1 diabetes. Turning to the study itself: Sorted cells from all samples, numbering 107,917,701, were examined.

Concerning this clone: The target antigen is unknown.

The study reverse transcribed the entire isolated RNA, so it sequenced expressed TCRB transcripts. Data came from immunoSEQ multiplex PCR; TCRdb stores just in-frame clones and leaves some out. The data contain hundreds of thousands of clones, less than 20% of them singletons. Broader study findings: Shortening of TCRB CDR3s, moderate but significant, appeared in all four CD4+ subsets of Type 1 diabetes patients. Any HLA effect on TCRB rearrangement was left unresolved by small sub-analyses.

Germline loops: CDR1 SGHDN, CDR2 FVKESK. This CDR3 contains 13 residues. The germline V and J ends were trimmed by 0 bases and 4 bases, with 6 bases remaining between them. This sequence was found in a man aged 18 to 29 in good health. Material: naive CD4+ T cells from blood. The V call is TRBV14, the J call TRBJ1-2; D is unresolved. The CDR3 DNA sequence: TGTGCCAGCAGCCAAGAAAGGAGCTATGGCTACACCTTC. Translated: CASSQERSYGYTF.